This is a list of T cell receptor beta chains from one sample in a study of technical replicates of blood from a handful of donors. TCRdb's table, derived via immunoSEQ multiplex PCR, lists solely in-frame clones and lacks some. Counted here are 75,000 to 90,000 clones, 95% occurring once; the ten biggest clones make up under 0.35%. The sample consisted of T cells isolated from PBMCs. The receptors derive from a human donor in good health. Both conserved end residues are part of each CDR3. Fields, in order: V gene, clone size, J gene, D gene, CDR3 protein, CDR3 DNA. D genes are given only for firm matches. Rows may omit the clone size; those that give it use once, few, many or a size class.

TRBV6-1,.,TRBJ1-2,TRBD1,CASSDRDRLNYGYTF,TGTGCCAGCAGTGACCGGGACAGATTAAACTATGGCTACACCTTC
TRBV9,.,TRBJ2-1,.,CASSVGSAGWYNEQFF,TGTGCCAGCAGCGTAGGTTCGGCGGGGTGGTACAATGAGCAGTTCTTC
TRBV19,.,TRBJ1-1,TRBD1,CATRDRQNTEAFF,TGTGCCACGAGGGACAGGCAGAACACTGAAGCTTTCTTT
TRBV4-1,.,TRBJ2-3,TRBD1,CASSLSPDRVGTDTQYF,TGCGCCAGCAGCCTTTCTCCCGACAGGGTTGGCACAGATACGCAGTATTTT
TRBV5-1,.,TRBJ2-3,TRBD2,CASSLDSGSSDTQYF,TGCGCCAGCAGCTTGGATAGCGGGAGCTCAGATACGCAGTATTTT
TRBV7-9,.,TRBJ2-1,TRBD1,CASSSTGQGRNEQFF,TGTGCCAGCAGCTCAACGGGACAGGGTAGGAATGAGCAGTTCTTC
TRBV9,.,TRBJ1-3,.,CASSGYKDKPGNTIYF,TGTGCCAGCAGCGGTTATAAGGACAAGCCTGGAAACACCATATATTTT
TRBV2,once,TRBJ1-1,.,CASSDFRAGEAFF,TGTGCCAGCAGTGATTTTAGGGCAGGGGAGGCTTTCTTT
TRBV2,.,TRBJ2-7,TRBD2,CATESGGMSDEQYF,TGTGCCACCGAGTCGGGGGGGATGAGCGACGAGCAGTACTTC
TRBV6-5,.,TRBJ2-7,.,CASRGGRTPYEQYF,TGTGCCAGCCGCGGGGGCAGGACGCCCTACGAGCAGTACTTC
TRBV9,.,TRBJ2-7,.,CASSVKDSHYEQYF,TGTGCCAGCAGCGTGAAGGACAGTCACTACGAGCAGTACTTC
TRBV6-1,once,TRBJ1-1,.,CASSGIGHSTEAFF,TGTGCCAGCAGTGGGATAGGACATTCCACTGAAGCTTTCTTT
TRBV18,.,TRBJ2-7,TRBD2,CASSLDPSGAYYEQYF,TGTGCCAGCTCACTAGACCCTAGCGGGGCTTACTACGAGCAGTACTTC